Reported below is one T cell receptor (beta chain). The antigen remains undetermined. This record belongs to a study of shared clonotypes between healthy human individuals. Study-wide findings and caveats: Despite large depth, sorted-subset datasets appeared incompletely sequenced.

Generated by immunoSEQ multiplex PCR, the TCRdb table keeps only in-frame clones and is missing some. The sample carries 1.5 million to 2.5 million clones, approximately 94% recorded once. There are 14 residues in the CDR3. CDR1 MGHRA and CDR2 YSYEKL come from the germline V gene. The V end lost 3 bases, the J end lost 0 bases, and 7 bases lay between the germline ends. Selected positively for CCR7 and CD45RO-negative, naive CD8 cells excluded terminally differentiated effector memory CD45RA+ cells. All participating donors were Caucasian adults from Nashville, Tennessee. The TCR originated in a man in his late teens or twenties in good health. Material for sequencing was naive CD8+ T cells sorted from blood. This sequence joins TRBV4-1 and TRBJ2-3; D call uncertain. The CDR3 reads CASSHAPSTDTQYF. In nucleotides, the CDR3 is TGCGCCAGCAGCCACGCCCCTAGCACAGATACGCAGTATTTT.